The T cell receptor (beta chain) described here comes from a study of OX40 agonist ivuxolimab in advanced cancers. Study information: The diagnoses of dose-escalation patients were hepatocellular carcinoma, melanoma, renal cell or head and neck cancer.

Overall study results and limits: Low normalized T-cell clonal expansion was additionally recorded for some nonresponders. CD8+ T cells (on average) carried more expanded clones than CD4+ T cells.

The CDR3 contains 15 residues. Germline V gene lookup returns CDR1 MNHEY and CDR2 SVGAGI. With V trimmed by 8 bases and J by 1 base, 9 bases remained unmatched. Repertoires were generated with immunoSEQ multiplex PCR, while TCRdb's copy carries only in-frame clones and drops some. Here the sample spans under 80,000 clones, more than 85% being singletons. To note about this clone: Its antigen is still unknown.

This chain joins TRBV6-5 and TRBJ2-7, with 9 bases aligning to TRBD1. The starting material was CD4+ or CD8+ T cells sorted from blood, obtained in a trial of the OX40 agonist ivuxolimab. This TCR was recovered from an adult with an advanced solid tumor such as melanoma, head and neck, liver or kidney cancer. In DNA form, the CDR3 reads TGTGCCAGCTCGTCGTTACAGGGGGCGTCCTACGAGCAGTACTTC. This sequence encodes CASSSLQGASYEQYF.